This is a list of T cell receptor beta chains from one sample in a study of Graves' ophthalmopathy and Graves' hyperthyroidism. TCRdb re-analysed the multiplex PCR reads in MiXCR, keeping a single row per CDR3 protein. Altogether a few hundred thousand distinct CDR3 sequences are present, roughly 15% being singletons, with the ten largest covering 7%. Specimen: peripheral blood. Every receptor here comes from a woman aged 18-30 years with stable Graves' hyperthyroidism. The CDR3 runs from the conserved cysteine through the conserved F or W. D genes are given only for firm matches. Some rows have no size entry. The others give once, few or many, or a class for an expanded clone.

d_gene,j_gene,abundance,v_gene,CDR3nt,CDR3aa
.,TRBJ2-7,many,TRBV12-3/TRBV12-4,TGTGCCAGCAGTTTAGGCCTGCGTGAGCAGTACTTC,CASSLGLREQYF
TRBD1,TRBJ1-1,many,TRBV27,TGTGCCAGCAGTTTAAGAGGGACAGGGGTGTTTGGTGCTTTCTTT,CASSLRGTGVFGAFF
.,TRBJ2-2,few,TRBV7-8,TGTGCCAGCATGAGGGGGGGGCGGGACACCGGGGAGCTGTTTTTT,CASMRGGRDTGELFF
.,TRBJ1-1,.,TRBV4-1,TGCGCCAGCAGCCCCCTCGGGGCGACCAAACGCAGCGGAGCTTTCTTT,CASSPLGATKRSGAFF
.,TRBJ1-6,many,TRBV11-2,TGTGCCAGCAGCTTAGTGACGGGCTATAATTCACCCCTCCACTTT,CASSLVTGYNSPLHF
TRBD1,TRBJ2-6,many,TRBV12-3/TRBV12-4,TGTGCCAGCAGGCGGACAGGGTCCCCCGGGGCCAACGTCCTGACTTTC,CASRRTGSPGANVLTF
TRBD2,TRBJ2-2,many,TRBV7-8,TGTGCCAGCAGCCCCCAGGGGACTAGCGCGGCCGGGGAGCTGTTTTTT,CASSPQGTSAAGELFF
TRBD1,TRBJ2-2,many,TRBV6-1,TGTGCCACCCGACAGGGGGCGGTCGGGGAGCTGTTTTTT,CATRQGAVGELFF
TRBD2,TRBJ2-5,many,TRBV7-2,TGTGCCAGCAGCCTGGGACTAGCGGGGCGAGAGACCCAGTACTTC,CASSLGLAGRETQYF
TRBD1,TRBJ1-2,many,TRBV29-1,TGCAGCGTTCCCCCGGGACAGGGTCCTACCTATGGCTACACCTTC,CSVPPGQGPTYGYTF
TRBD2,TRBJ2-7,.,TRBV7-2,TGTGCCAGCAGCTTAGCGACTAGCGGGGTCCTTTCCTACGAGCAGTACTTC,CASSLATSGVLSYEQYF
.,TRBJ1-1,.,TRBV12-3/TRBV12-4,TGTGCCAGCAGTCCACCCAGGGGATTCACTGAAGCTTTCTTT,CASSPPRGFTEAFF
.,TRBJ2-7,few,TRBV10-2,TGCGCCAGCAGTGAAAGAAGGGACGAGCAGTACTTC,CASSERRDEQYF
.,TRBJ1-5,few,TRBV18,TGTGCCAGCTCAAAGCGTGCTACCGGGACACCCTATAGCAATCAGCCCCAGCATTTT,CASSKRATGTPYSNQPQHF
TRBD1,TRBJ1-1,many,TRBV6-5,TGTGCCAGCAGTTCAGGGGGGCGGATCACTGAAGCTTTCTTT,CASSSGGRITEAFF
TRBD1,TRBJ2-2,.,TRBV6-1,TGTGCCAGCAGTGAAGCGGGCAGGGGACAGAGACACACCGGGGAGCTGTTTTTT,CASSEAGRGQRHTGELFF
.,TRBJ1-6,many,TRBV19,TGTGCCAGTAGTCGGACAGTCTTAACCGATAATTCACCCCTCCACTTT,CASSRTVLTDNSPLHF
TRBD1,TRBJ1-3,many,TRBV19,TGTGCCAGTAGGCTCGGACAGGGAGGTGGAAACACCATATATTTT,CASRLGQGGGNTIYF
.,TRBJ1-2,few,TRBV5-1,TGCGCCAGCAGCTTGATACCTGACACATTCTATGGCTACACCTTC,CASSLIPDTFYGYTF
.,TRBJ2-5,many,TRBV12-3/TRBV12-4,TGTGCCAGCAGTTTAGGTAGGGGACGAAGTCAAGAGACCCAGTACTTC,CASSLGRGRSQETQYF
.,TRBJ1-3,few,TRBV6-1,TGTGCCAGCAGTCCCACGGACAGAGTGAACTCTGGAAACACCATATATTTT,CASSPTDRVNSGNTIYF
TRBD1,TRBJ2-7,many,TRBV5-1,TGCGCCAGCAGCATTCAGGACAGGGGTAACGAGCAGTACTTC,CASSIQDRGNEQYF
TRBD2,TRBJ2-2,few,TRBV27,TGTGCCAGCAGTGCGGTAGCGGGCGGGGAGCTGTTTTTT,CASSAVAGGELFF
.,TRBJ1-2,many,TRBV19,TGTGCCAGTAGTATGGGGGCTGATGGGGCTTACTATGGCTACACCTTC,CASSMGADGAYYGYTF
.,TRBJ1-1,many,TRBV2,TGTGCCAGCAGTGAAGCGCCGGGTCCGATAAGCGAAGCTTTCTTT,CASSEAPGPISEAFF
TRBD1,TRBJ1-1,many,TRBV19,TGTGCCAGTAGCAGAATAACAGGGGGGCACACTGAAGCTTTCTTT,CASSRITGGHTEAFF
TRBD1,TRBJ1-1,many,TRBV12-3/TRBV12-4,TGTGCCAGCAGTCGGACAGGGCCCACTGAAGCTTTCTTT,CASSRTGPTEAFF
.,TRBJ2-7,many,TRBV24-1,TGTGCCACGGATACGGGACAATGCCTCTACGAGCAGTACTTC,CATDTGQCLYEQYF
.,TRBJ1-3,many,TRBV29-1,TGCAGCGTCACGGGGGTTCGGGGCTCTGGAAACACCATATATTTT,CSVTGVRGSGNTIYF
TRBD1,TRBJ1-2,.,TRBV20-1,TGCAGTGCTAGAGTCACAGACAGGGTGTGGGGCTACACCTTC,CSARVTDRVWGYTF
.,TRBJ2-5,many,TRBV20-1,TGCAGTGCTAGTCGTGGGCGCGGGGAGACCCAGTACTTC,CSASRGRGETQYF
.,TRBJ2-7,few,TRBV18,TGTGCCAGCTCACCACCCGATTTCGGGAGCTCCTACGAGCAGTACTTC,CASSPPDFGSSYEQYF
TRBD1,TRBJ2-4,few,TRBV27,TGTGCCAGCAGTTTAGGGACAGGGTGGAACATTAAGTACTTC,CASSLGTGWNIKYF
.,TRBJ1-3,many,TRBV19,TGTGCCAGTAGTAGTCGGGTGCGACACTCTGGAAACACCATATATTTT,CASSSRVRHSGNTIYF
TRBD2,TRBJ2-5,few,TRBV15,TGTGCCACCAGCAGAGATTTAGCTAGCGGGGGGACCCAGTACTTC,CATSRDLASGGTQYF
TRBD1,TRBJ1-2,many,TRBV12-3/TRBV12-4,TGTGCCAGCAGTTTAGTCCAGGGGGCCTATGGCTACACCTTC,CASSLVQGAYGYTF
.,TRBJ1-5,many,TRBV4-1,TGCGCCAGCAGCCAAGTAGGACCAGGGGATCAGCCCCAGCATTTT,CASSQVGPGDQPQHF
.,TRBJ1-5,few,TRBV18,TGTGCCAGCTCACCAGAGTCAGGGGACAATCAGCCCCAGCATTTT,CASSPESGDNQPQHF
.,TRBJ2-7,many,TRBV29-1,TGCAGCGTGACAGGCGACTCCTACGAGCAGTACTTC,CSVTGDSYEQYF
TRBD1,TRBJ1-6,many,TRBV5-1,TGCGCCAGCAGCCAACCTACGGACAGGGAGCATAATTCACCCCTCCACTTT,CASSQPTDREHNSPLHF
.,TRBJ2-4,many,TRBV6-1,TGTGCCAGCAGTGAAGTGGCGGGGATCGAAAACATTCAGTACTTC,CASSEVAGIENIQYF
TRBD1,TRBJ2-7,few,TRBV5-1,TGCGCCAGCAGCCCCCCGGGACAGGTTTTGGCGAGATCCTACGAGCAGTACTTC,CASSPPGQVLARSYEQYF
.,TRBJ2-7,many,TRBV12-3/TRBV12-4,TGTGCCAGCAGTTTGCAGGGAATCTACGAGCAGTACTTC,CASSLQGIYEQYF
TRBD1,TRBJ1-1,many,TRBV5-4,TGTGCCAGCAGCCTCATGGACAGGGGGGAAGCTTTCTTT,CASSLMDRGEAFF
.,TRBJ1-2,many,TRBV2,TGTGCCAGCAGTGAAGTAACGGACTACACCTTC,CASSEVTDYTF
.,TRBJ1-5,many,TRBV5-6,TGTGCCAGCAGCTTGGATCCGGATCAGCCCCAGCATTTT,CASSLDPDQPQHF
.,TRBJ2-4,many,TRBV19,TGTGCCAGTAGTATAGATGGGGGGTTGAAGCGGGACATTCAGTACTTC,CASSIDGGLKRDIQYF
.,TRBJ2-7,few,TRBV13,TGTGCCAGCAGCTCGACAGCGAATTCGGGTGAGCGGTACTTC,CASSSTANSGERYF
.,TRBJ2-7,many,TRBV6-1,TGTGCCAGCAGTGAAAGAGATGGGTACCCCTACGAGCAGTACTTC,CASSERDGYPYEQYF
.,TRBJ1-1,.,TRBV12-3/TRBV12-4,TGTGCCAGCAGTGTACAGGGACACACTGAAGCTTTCTTT,CASSVQGHTEAFF
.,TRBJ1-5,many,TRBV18,TGTGCCAGCTCACCACTCTTTAGCAATCAGCCCCAGCATTTT,CASSPLFSNQPQHF
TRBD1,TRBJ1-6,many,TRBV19,TGTGCCAGTAGTTTCGGGGTGGGACAGGGCCAATCACATTCACCCCTCCACTTT,CASSFGVGQGQSHSPLHF
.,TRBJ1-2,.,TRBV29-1,TGCAGCGTTGTGGTCGATACAGGTTATGGCTACACCTTC,CSVVVDTGYGYTF
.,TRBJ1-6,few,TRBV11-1,TGTGCCAGCAGCTTAGCGCTGGGCAGGGGTTACTCCTATAATTCACCCCTCCACTTT,CASSLALGRGYSYNSPLHF
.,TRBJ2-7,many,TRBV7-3,TGTGCCAGCAGCTTGACGGGGGCGAGCTCCTACGAGCAGTACTTC,CASSLTGASSYEQYF
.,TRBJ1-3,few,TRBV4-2,TGTGCCAGCAGCCAAGATCTTGCAGGAAACACCATATATTTT,CASSQDLAGNTIYF
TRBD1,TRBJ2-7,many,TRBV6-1,TGTGCCAGCTCTGACAGGGGCCGAGACTACGAGCAGTACTTC,CASSDRGRDYEQYF